What follows are 2 T cell receptor beta chains derived from one specimen sequenced in a study of cytomegalovirus exposure and HLA in healthy donors listed by TCRdb under 2017. The library was produced with the immunoSEQ multiplex PCR assay. The multiplex PCR relied on a mix of 60 forward primers for TCR Vbeta segments and 13 reverse primers for TCR Jbeta segments. The table comes from immuneACCESS by way of TCRdb, which keeps in-frame sequences with V and J called. Part of the clones is missing from these tables; in studies checked, under half for an unresolved V gene and the rest for unknown reasons. The sample table lists over 70,000 clones, around 77% of them with a count of one. The ten largest make up 3.7% of the sample. The sample taken for sequencing was PBMCs. The origin of the receptors is a man under 40 in good health and CMV-seronegative.

This clone has more than one count but fewer than ten. The chain carries TRBV2 and TRBJ1-1, with 7 bases that match TRBD1. The CDR3 runs 15 residues. The V gene end was trimmed by 8 bases and the J gene end by 2 bases; junction bases not matched to a gene: 11. Germline CDR1 reads SNHLY; CDR2 reads FYNNEI. DNA of the CDR3: TGTGCCAGCCTGGAGACAGGGATTTTTAACACTGAAGCTTTCTTT. The encoded protein is CASLETGIFNTEAFF.

The V call is TRBV19, the J call TRBJ1-6, with 7 bases aligning to TRBD1. Per the germline V gene, CDR1 is LNHDA and CDR2 is SQIVND (reference sequence). V dropped 3 bases and J dropped 11; count of bases not matched to a gene: 10. The CDR3 spans 15 residues. CDR3 protein: CASSILGRGLPPLHF. DNA for the CDR3: TGTGCCAGTAGTATCCTAGGCAGGGGGTTGCCACCCCTCCACTTT.